Included here is one TCR beta chain sequence, with context. These data come from a study of T cell responses to AZD1222 COVID-19 vaccine. The table came from immunoSEQ multiplex PCR; TCRdb's copy has only in-frame clones and leaves some out. The sample includes some 140,000 clones, under 95% of them seen just once. Trimming took 4 bases from V and 5 from J, leaving 18 bases between them. The CDR3 runs 15 residues. Germline CDR1 and CDR2: SGDLS and YYNGEE. The material was peripheral blood, obtained on day 0 of AZD1222 vaccination. The chain employs TRBV9 and TRBJ1-1, with TRBD1 as a possible D gene (5 bases). This receptor was obtained from an adult in good health. The chain's CDR3 is CASSPPVVRATEAFF. The CDR3, as DNA: TGTGCCAGCAGCCCCCCAGTAGTCAGGGCAACTGAAGCTTTCTTT.